One sample yielded the 18 T cell receptor beta chains listed below, sequenced in a study of T cells after posttransplantation cyclophosphamide. The assay was immunoSEQ multiplex PCR, and TCRdb's table has in-frame clones only and misses some. The sample includes 40,000 to 45,000 clones, none of them occurring once. Sample: PBMCs. All receptors derive from a man in his forties in good health, CMV-negative, and a related stem cell transplant donor.

The sample holds many counts of this clone. At one boundary the junction diverges from the germline segment, which might be a read error. V and J are TRBV19 and TRBJ1-4; TRBD1 is a possible D gene (5 bases). From germline, CDR1 is LNHDA and CDR2 SQIVND (reference sequence). This CDR3 is 15 amino acids long. Here the CDR3 reads CASNSEGPWGEKLFF. CDR3 DNA sequence: TGTGCTAGTAATTCGGAGGGGCCCTGGGGGGAAAAACTGTTTTTT.

This clone has a count of ten or more. The rearrangement uses TRBV11-2 and TRBJ2-5; D unclear. The CDR3 spans 15 residues. The V gene lost 2 bases and the J gene lost 2 bases, with 12 bases spanning the gap. In germline, CDR1 is SGHAT, CDR2 FQNNGV. CDR3 region: CASSLITAIQETQYF. CDR3 DNA sequence: TGTGCCAGCAGCTTAATCACCGCTATTCAAGAGACCCAGTACTTC.

J is TRBJ1-6 and V is TRBV18; D is uncertain. The CDR3 is made up of 14 amino acids. Germline V lookup: CDR1 KGHSH, CDR2 LQKENI. With 6 bases removed from V and 10 bases from J, the gap between germline ends came to 16 bases. The CDR3 reads CASSDTLVSSPLHF. CDR3 DNA sequence: TGTGCCAGCTCCGACACCTTAGTATCCTCACCCCTCCACTTT.

There are many counts of this clone. The chain couples TRBV6-6 to TRBJ1-1, with D perhaps TRBD1 (5 bases). The CDR3 sequence is 13 residues long. CDR1 MNHNY and CDR2 SVGAGI come from the germline V gene (reference sequence). The V and J ends lost 8 bases and 2 bases respectively, with 12 bases between them. As DNA, the CDR3 is TGTGCCAGCGGCCAGACAGCAAACACTGAAGCTTTCTTT. Protein product: CASGQTANTEAFF.

This clone was detected ten times or more. The rearrangement links TRBV19 to TRBJ2-7; D is possibly TRBD1 (8 bases). CDR3 length equals 15 residues. The V gene lost 4 bases and the J gene lost 5 bases, with 18 bases spanning the gap. The germline CDR1 and CDR2 sequences are LNHDA and SQIVND (reference sequence). This CDR3 is CASSNRGGYVDEQYF. CDR3 DNA sequence: TGTGCCAGTAGTAACAGGGGGGGTTACGTGGACGAGCAGTACTTC.

This clone was counted at least ten times. This chain links TRBV11-3 with TRBJ2-3; 8 bases fit TRBD2. From germline, CDR1 is SGHNT and CDR2 YENEEA. The CDR3 spans 16 residues. The V and J ends lost 5 bases and 4 bases, in that order; junction bases with no gene match: 11. CDR3 sequence (DNA): TGTGCCAGCAGCCGACTAGCGTCGGTAAGCGCAGATACGCAGTATTTT. Amino acid sequence: CASSRLASVSADTQYF.

This clone was observed at least ten times. J is TRBJ1-1 and V is TRBV18; D is possibly TRBD1 (5 bases). Per germline, CDR1 KGHSH and CDR2 LQKENI. The germline V and J ends were trimmed by 6 bases and 6 bases, with 11 bases remaining between them. The CDR3 has 12 amino acids. The CDR3 loop is CASSGGDPEAFF. The DNA of the CDR3 is TGTGCCAGCTCTGGAGGGGACCCTGAAGCTTTCTTT. Combining the CDR3 with reference TRBV18 and TRBJ1-1 gives the whole variable domain NAGVMQNPRHLVRRRGQEARLRCSPMKGHSHVYWYRQLPEEGLKFMVYLQKENIIDESGMPKERFSAEFPKEGPSILRIQQVVRGDSAAYFCASSGGDPEAFFGQGTRLTVV.

This clone was counted ten times or more. The V gene is TRBV5-1, the J gene TRBJ2-1; weak D call: TRBD2 (5 bases). In germline, CDR1 is SGHRS, CDR2 YFSETQ. The CDR3 sequence is 13 residues long. V dropped 0 bases and J dropped 5 bases, with 6 bases sitting between them. CDR3 sequence reads: CASSLGTDNEQFF. The CDR3 bases are TGCGCCAGCAGCTTGGGGACTGACAATGAGCAGTTCTTC. Full variable domain (outside the CDR3, taken from reference TRBV5-1 and TRBJ2-1): KAGVTQTPRYLIKTRGQQVTLSCSPISGHRSVSWYQQTPGQGLQFLFEYFSETQRNKGNFPGRFSGRQFSNSRSEMNVSTLELGDSALYLCASSLGTDNEQFFGPGTRLTVL.

This clone was seen a handful of times. The chain joins TRBV4-1 to TRBJ2-1; 8 bases line up with TRBD2. In germline, CDR1 is MGHRA, CDR2 YSYEKL. V shed 4 bases, J shed 8 bases, and the junction held 7 bases outside the gene matches. CDR3 length equals 14 residues. CDR3 nucleotide sequence: TGCGCCAGCAGCCCCCGATTAGCGGGACATGAGCAGTTCTTC. This encodes CASSPRLAGHEQFF.

This clone was counted many times. This sample also contains other DNA sequences that code for the same CDR3. This chain joins TRBV29-1 and TRBJ1-2; D unresolved. V lost 1 base and J 0 bases, leaving 3 bases between the germline ends. CDR3 length: 12 amino acids. The germline V gene encodes CDR1 SQVTM and CDR2 ANQGSEA. The CDR3 DNA reads TGCAGCGTTGAAGCAGCTAACTATGGCTACACCTTC. As protein: CSVEAANYGYTF. Based on the CDR3 plus reference TRBV29-1 and TRBJ1-2, the full variable domain is SAVISQKPSRDICQRGTSLTIQCQVDSQVTMMFWYRQQPGQSLTLIATANQGSEATYESGFVIDKFPISRPNLTFSTLTVSNMSPEDSSIYLCSVEAANYGYTFGSGTRLTVV.

This clone was observed at least ten times. V and J are TRBV29-1 and TRBJ1-4; 7 nucleotides line up with TRBD1. Germline loops: CDR1 SQVTM, CDR2 ANQGSEA. The CDR3 is made up of 12 amino acids. The V gene end was trimmed by 7 bases and the J gene end by 5 bases; junction bases not matched to a gene: 4. The CDR3 sequence: CSGRDRNEKLFF. The CDR3 region has the DNA TGCAGCGGGAGGGACAGAAATGAAAAACTGTTTTTT.

This clone occurred many times. The V and J genes are TRBV7-8 and TRBJ1-1, with a tentative D call TRBD1 (6 bases). V lost 0 bases and J lost 4, with 15 bases in between. This CDR3 is built from 16 residues. CDR1 and CDR2 from the germline V gene are SGHVS and FQNEAQ. The CDR3 here is CASSLALGKGGTEAFF. The CDR3 DNA is TGTGCCAGCAGCTTAGCGTTAGGTAAAGGGGGCACTGAAGCTTTCTTT.

This clone was observed a handful of times. The chain recombines TRBV7-3 with TRBJ2-3; D is possibly TRBD2 (7 bases). Germline V gives CDR1 SGHTA, CDR2 FQGTGA. CDR3 length: 15 residues. Trimming pared 10 bases from V and 3 bases from J, leaving 20 bases between. CDR3 sequence: CATRSPGGRTDTQYF. Here the CDR3 DNA reads TGTGCCACTCGTTCCCCGGGGGGCAGAACAGATACGCAGTATTTT.

This clone was counted many times. CDR3 in DNA: TGTGCCAGCAGCTCTAGCGGGAAGGGGATCGATGAGCAGTTCTTC. This gives the protein CASSSSGKGIDEQFF. V gene TRBV11-3 combines with J gene TRBJ2-1; 9 nucleotides line up with TRBD2. The J segment lost 8 bases and the V segment lost 4 bases, leaving 9 bases of the junction unmatched. CDR1 and CDR2 (germline): SGHNT, YENEEA. The CDR3 sequence is 15 residues long.

This clone has at least ten counts. V usage is TRBV5-1 and J usage is TRBJ2-6; possible D gene TRBD2, 7 bases. Germline values: CDR1 SGHRS, CDR2 YFSETQ. The V and J ends lost 3 bases and 1 base respectively, with 20 bases between them. This CDR3 contains 19 residues. The CDR3 loop reads CASSSYREGRLSGANVLTF. DNA of the CDR3: TGCGCCAGCAGCTCATACAGGGAGGGAAGGTTATCTGGGGCCAACGTCCTGACTTTC.

This chain connects TRBV11-2 to TRBJ2-2; 7 bases are a match to TRBD1. Looked up from germline, CDR1 is SGHAT and CDR2 is FQNNGV. CDR3 size: 17 residues. The trim removed 6 bases at V and 7 bases at J, leaving 17 bases unmatched. CDR3 in DNA: TGTGCCAGCAGTCACAACCGGGACAGCTCACAGGACGGGGAGCTGTTTTTT. It yields the protein CASSHNRDSSQDGELFF.

Ten or more counts support this clone. V gene TRBV6-5 combines with J gene TRBJ2-5; 9 positions agree with TRBD1. With V trimmed by 5 bases and J by 5 bases, 6 bases remained unmatched. There are 14 residues in the CDR3. Germline V lookup: CDR1 MNHEY, CDR2 SVGAGI. CDR3 loop: CASSKGQGRETQYF. In nucleotides, the CDR3 is TGTGCCAGCAGTAAAGGACAGGGGAGGGAGACCCAGTACTTC.

This clone was counted ten times or more. The chain uses TRBV12-5 and TRBJ1-3; D call uncertain. V dropped 5 bases and J dropped 7 bases, with 15 bases sitting between them. From germline, CDR1 is LGHNT and CDR2 FRNRAP. This CDR3 has 14 amino acids. For the CDR3, the DNA is TGTGCTAGTGGTACTGGAGGCCCCCCCAACACCATATATTTT. Translating gives CASGTGGPPNTIYF.